This record covers a single T cell receptor beta chain. What it binds is unknown. Researchers isolated at least 7 million PBMCs per sample. The entry originates in a study of blood T cells in healthy people across ages. Broader study findings: Reliance upon unsorted PBMCs precluded definitive naive versus antigen-experienced comparison.

A second PCR, run for about 7 to 12 cycles, used a sample-barcoded 5' primer plus a J-beta primer mix. TCRdb analysed the 5' RACE reads with MiXCR anew, one entry per CDR3 protein. The sample holds about 730,000 distinct CDR3 sequences, around 40% seen once. CDR1 and CDR2 (germline): MNHNS, SASEGT. CDR3 size: 18 residues. J was trimmed by 4 bases and V by 6 bases; bases with no gene match: 20. The sequence came from a woman aged 55-69 years in good health. The chain couples TRBV6-1 to TRBJ2-7; 8 nucleotides line up with TRBD1. The sample was blood. CDR3 in amino acids: CASRGRWAGGHRSYEQYF. CDR3 coding DNA: TGTGCCAGCAGGGGGAGATGGGCAGGGGGCCATCGCTCATACGAGCAGTACTTC.